The T cell receptor beta chain described here comes from a study of cytomegalovirus exposure and HLA in healthy donors. With regard to this clone: Antigen specificity is unknown.

Study-level results: Among TCR beta chains of equal frequency, HLA-associated ones were more clonally expanded in a later analysis. Altogether, about 160 TCR beta chains were recorded as cytomegalovirus-associated. Common viral pathogens seemed, in a later analysis, to connect with several of the most significant clusters.

Germline assignment: CDR1 SEHNR and CDR2 FQNEAQ (reference sequence). V lost 3 bases, J lost 2 bases, and 7 bases lay in between. CDR3 length equals 13 residues. Use of 60 Vbeta and 13 Jbeta primers characterized the PCR. Only in-frame clones appear in the TCRdb table, and some are missing; sequencing was by immunoSEQ multiplex PCR. The sample lists just over 150,000 clones; nearly 80% were seen once. Sample: PBMCs. This sequence joins TRBV7-9 and TRBJ1-2; D gene ambiguous. This receptor was taken from a woman aged 40-49 years in good health and CMV-seronegative. CDR3 DNA sequence: TGTGCCAGCAGCTTTACAGCCAACTATGGCTACACCTTC. It yields the protein CASSFTANYGYTF.